Listed below are T cell receptor beta chains from one sample, sequenced in a study of cytomegalovirus exposure and HLA in healthy donors. Sequencing was performed with immunoSEQ multiplex PCR; in TCRdb, only in-frame clones are kept and a portion is missing. The data show roughly 100,000 clones, roughly 76% seen once. Sequenced input: PBMCs. The receptor set was obtained from a man aged 25-45 years in good health and CMV-seropositive. The CDR3 runs from the conserved cysteine through the conserved F or W. A D gene is named only where the DNA matches it firmly. Clone size is stated in some rows and not others, as once, few, many or a class when expanded.

d_gene	v_gene	abundance	j_gene	CDR3aa	CDR3nt
TRBD1	TRBV4-1	once	TRBJ1-1	CASSQDKGQGIGTEAFF	TGCGCCAGCAGCCAAGATAAGGGACAGGGAATTGGAACTGAAGCTTTCTTT
-	TRBV5-6	-	TRBJ2-3	CASSLAVRITDTQYF	TGTGCCAGCAGCTTGGCTGTGAGAATCACAGATACGCAGTATTTT
TRBD2	TRBV7-8	-	TRBJ2-7	CASSQTTSAYEQYF	TGTGCCAGCAGCCAGACGACTAGCGCGTACGAGCAGTACTTC
TRBD1	TRBV4-3	-	TRBJ2-5	CASSLGQGRGETQYF	TGCGCCAGCAGCCTCGGACAGGGAAGAGGGGAGACCCAGTACTTC
TRBD2	TRBV4-3	-	TRBJ2-7	CASSQHLGLAVEQYF	TGCGCCAGCAGCCAACATTTGGGACTAGCGGTCGAGCAGTACTTC
TRBD1	TRBV30	-	TRBJ1-1	CAWTTGGTEAFF	TGTGCCTGGACTACAGGGGGAACTGAAGCTTTCTTT
-	TRBV14	-	TRBJ1-1	CASDRPSEAFF	TGTGCCAGCGACAGACCGTCTGAAGCTTTCTTT
-	TRBV15	-	TRBJ1-4	CATSRDLGAAEKLFF	TGTGCCACCAGCAGAGATCTGGGGGCGGCTGAAAAACTGTTTTTT
TRBD1	TRBV5-4	-	TRBJ1-1	CASSSGGGGNTEAFF	TGTGCCAGCAGCTCAGGGGGCGGTGGGAACACTGAAGCTTTCTTT
-	TRBV7-6	once	TRBJ1-5	CASSLREGNQPQHF	TGTGCCAGCAGCTTACGGGAAGGCAATCAGCCCCAGCATTTT
-	TRBV12-5	-	TRBJ2-7	CASGLDTGTQTLF	TGTGCTAGTGGTTTAGATACAGGGACCCAGACTCTCTTC
-	TRBV5-1	-	TRBJ1-1	CASSLGTTNTEAFF	TGCGCCAGCAGCTTGGGAACCACTAACACTGAAGCTTTCTTT
TRBD2	TRBV7-2	-	TRBJ2-2	CASSLVSGGTNTGELFF	TGTGCCAGCAGCTTAGTAAGCGGGGGGACGAACACCGGGGAGCTGTTTTTT
-	TRBV9	-	TRBJ1-6	CASSVGTVTNSPLHF	TGTGCCAGCAGCGTAGGGACAGTCACTAATTCACCCCTCCACTTT